This TCR beta chain was documented in a study of T-cell reconstitution after alpha-beta-depleted transplantation in children. Unique molecular identifiers were incorporated during preparation of the TCRbeta library. TCRdb analysed the PCR reads with MiXCR anew, one entry per CDR3 protein. The profile shows about 500,000 distinct CDR3 sequences, approximately 29% of them singletons. There are 14 residues in the CDR3. V gave up 0 bases and J gave up 7 bases, with 13 bases separating them. CDR1 is SGHKS and CDR2 is YYEKEE in the germline V gene (reference sequence). The sample here was PBMCs from the stem cell graft donor, taken from the stem cell graft. This sequence joins TRBV5-5 and TRBJ1-2; D is unresolved. This sequence was found in a human donor who donated a stem cell graft to a child with aplastic anemia. CDR3 DNA: TGTGCCAGCAGCTTGGATGGGAGCGATCTTGGCTACACCTTC. Encoded protein: CASSLDGSDLGYTF.